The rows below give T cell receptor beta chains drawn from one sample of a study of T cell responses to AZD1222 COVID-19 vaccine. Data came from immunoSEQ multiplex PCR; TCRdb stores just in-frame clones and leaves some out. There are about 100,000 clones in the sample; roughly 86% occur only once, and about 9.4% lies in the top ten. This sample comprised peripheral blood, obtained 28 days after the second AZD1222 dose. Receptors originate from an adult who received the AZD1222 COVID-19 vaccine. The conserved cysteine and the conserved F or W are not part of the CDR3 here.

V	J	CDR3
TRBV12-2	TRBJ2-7	ASRLAQTGGSIEQY
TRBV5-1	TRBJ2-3	ASSLASGAPSSTDTQY
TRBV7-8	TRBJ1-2	ASTGGETVRGYT
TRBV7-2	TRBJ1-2	ASSSYTGGNVYGYT
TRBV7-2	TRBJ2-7	ASSPVAGPYEQY
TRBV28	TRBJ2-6	ASTVTSGRSGANVLT
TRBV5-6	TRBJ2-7	ASSSLTQQFSYEQY
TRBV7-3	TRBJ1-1	ASSMGPLTEAF
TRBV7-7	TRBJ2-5	ASSPTGTSETQY
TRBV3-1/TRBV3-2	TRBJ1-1	ASSHTPGTGGEAF
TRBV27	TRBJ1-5	ASSEQTGGSGQPQH
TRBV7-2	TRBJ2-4	ASSLDSTERAKNIQY
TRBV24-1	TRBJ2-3	ATSPRTSGSTDTQY
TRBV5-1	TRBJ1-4	ASSLSPGGVGEKLF
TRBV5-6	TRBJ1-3	ASSSTGFRFGNTIY
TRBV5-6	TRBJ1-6	ASSLAGPWDSPLH
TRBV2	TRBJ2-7	ASRGASGRGEQY
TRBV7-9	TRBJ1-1	ASSLVMGRDTEAF
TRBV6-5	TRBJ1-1	ASSPDARHEAF
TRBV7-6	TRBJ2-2	ASSLGQGVVTGELF
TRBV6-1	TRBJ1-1	ASSEASATEAF
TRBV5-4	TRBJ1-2	ASSLDSPGIAYGYT
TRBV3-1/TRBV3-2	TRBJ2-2	ASSRTSADTGELF
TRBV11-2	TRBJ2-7	ASSFDYEQY
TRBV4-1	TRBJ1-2	ASSQDLDRSIY
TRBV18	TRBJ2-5	ASSPLLGGETQY
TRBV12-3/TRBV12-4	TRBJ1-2	ASSHRGGYT
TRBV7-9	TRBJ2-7	ASQIGTVYEQY
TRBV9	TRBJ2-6	ASSPGGYSGANVLT
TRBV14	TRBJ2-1	ASSRQLGNEQF
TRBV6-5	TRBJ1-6	ASSYSGTADNSPLH
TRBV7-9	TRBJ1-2	ASSLERTDGYT
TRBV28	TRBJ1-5	ASSLGTGNQPQH
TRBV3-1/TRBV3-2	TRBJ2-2	ASSQIRAGTGELF
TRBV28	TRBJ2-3	ASSSSGGATDTQY
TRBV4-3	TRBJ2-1	ASSQDRASGRYNEQF
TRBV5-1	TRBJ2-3	ASSLYTSTDTQY
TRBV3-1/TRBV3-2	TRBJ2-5	ASSQGAIQETQY
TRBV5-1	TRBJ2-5	ASSVLGQETQY
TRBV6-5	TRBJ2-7	ASSPGTAQYEQY
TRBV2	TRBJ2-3	ASRYRGVHDTQY
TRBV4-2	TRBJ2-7	ASSQDQRGTEQY